This is a list of T cell receptor beta chains from one sample in a study of beta chain features in type 1 diabetes. TCRdb keeps only in-frame clones here, not all; method: immunoSEQ multiplex PCR. In the table there are almost 350,000 clones, around 19% of which are singletons. The sequenced material came from naive CD4+ T cells from blood. Source of these receptors: a woman aged 18-30 years in good health. The CDR3 runs from the conserved cysteine through the conserved F or W. Each record gives: V gene, D gene, J gene, clone size, CDR3 protein, CDR3 DNA. D genes are given only for firm matches. Clone size is shown for a subset of rows, as once, few, many or a class of expanded clone.

V gene: TRBV4-1; D gene: TRBD2; J gene: TRBJ2-1; clone size: NA; CDR3 protein: CASRRVFGTSSNEQFF; CDR3 DNA: TGCGCCAGCAGAAGGGTATTTGGGACTAGCTCCAATGAGCAGTTCTTC
V gene: TRBV5-1; D gene: TRBD2; J gene: TRBJ2-7; clone size: few; CDR3 protein: CASSFSGAAYEQYF; CDR3 DNA: TGCGCCAGCAGCTTTAGCGGGGCTGCCTACGAGCAGTACTTC
V gene: TRBV29-1; D gene: TRBD1; J gene: TRBJ2-6; clone size: few; CDR3 protein: CSVRGQGAKGANVLTF; CDR3 DNA: TGCAGCGTTCGGGGACAGGGGGCGAAAGGGGCCAACGTCCTGACTTTC
V gene: TRBV7-9; D gene: TRBD1; J gene: TRBJ2-7; clone size: NA; CDR3 protein: CASSRQGVGEQYF; CDR3 DNA: TGTGCCAGCAGCCGACAGGGGGTTGGCGAGCAGTACTTC
V gene: TRBV7-9; D gene: NA; J gene: TRBJ1-1; clone size: NA; CDR3 protein: CASLRFNTEAFF; CDR3 DNA: TGTGCCAGCCTTAGATTTAACACTGAAGCTTTCTTT
V gene: TRBV25-1; D gene: NA; J gene: TRBJ1-6; clone size: NA; CDR3 protein: CASSPGNSPLHF; CDR3 DNA: TGTGCCAGCAGTCCGGGTAATTCACCCCTCCACTTT
V gene: TRBV30; D gene: TRBD2; J gene: TRBJ2-2; clone size: NA; CDR3 protein: CAWSLAGGLNTGELFF; CDR3 DNA: TGTGCCTGGAGTCTAGCGGGAGGTCTGAACACCGGGGAGCTGTTTTTT
V gene: TRBV4-1; D gene: TRBD2; J gene: TRBJ2-3; clone size: NA; CDR3 protein: CASSTRSSGGTDTQYF; CDR3 DNA: TGCGCCAGCAGCACCCGCTCTAGCGGGGGCACAGATACGCAGTATTTT
V gene: TRBV18; D gene: NA; J gene: TRBJ1-6; clone size: few; CDR3 protein: CASSPKRQVDSPLHF; CDR3 DNA: TGTGCCAGCTCACCTAAACGACAGGTCGATTCACCCCTCCACTTT
V gene: TRBV30; D gene: NA; J gene: TRBJ1-1; clone size: NA; CDR3 protein: CAWGGAMNTEAFF; CDR3 DNA: TGTGCCTGGGGAGGGGCCATGAACACTGAAGCTTTCTTT
V gene: TRBV5-1; D gene: NA; J gene: TRBJ2-3; clone size: few; CDR3 protein: CATGQEGTDTQYF; CDR3 DNA: TGCGCCACGGGCCAGGAGGGAACAGATACGCAGTATTTT
V gene: TRBV7-2; D gene: NA; J gene: TRBJ1-2; clone size: NA; CDR3 protein: CASSLREHLGGYTF; CDR3 DNA: TGTGCCAGCAGCTTAAGAGAGCACCTCGGGGGCTACACCTTC
V gene: TRBV4-1; D gene: NA; J gene: TRBJ2-1; clone size: NA; CDR3 protein: CASSQDLVVVYNEQFF; CDR3 DNA: TGCGCCAGCAGCCAAGATCTGGTAGTTGTCTACAATGAGCAGTTCTTC
V gene: TRBV13; D gene: TRBD1; J gene: TRBJ1-6; clone size: once; CDR3 protein: CASSDRDRSPLHF; CDR3 DNA: TGTGCCAGCAGCGACAGGGACCGCTCACCCCTCCACTTT
V gene: TRBV11-2; D gene: TRBD2; J gene: TRBJ2-7; clone size: few; CDR3 protein: CASNPSLAGYSYEQYF; CDR3 DNA: TGTGCCAGCAACCCCTCACTAGCGGGCTACTCCTACGAGCAGTACTTC
V gene: TRBV11-2; D gene: TRBD1; J gene: TRBJ1-5; clone size: NA; CDR3 protein: CASSASTGNSVSQPQHF; CDR3 DNA: TGTGCCAGCAGCGCCTCGACAGGGAATTCGGTCAGTCAGCCCCAGCATTTT
V gene: TRBV5-1; D gene: NA; J gene: TRBJ2-5; clone size: few; CDR3 protein: CASSSTGAQETQYF; CDR3 DNA: TGCGCCAGCAGTTCCACAGGAGCTCAAGAGACCCAGTACTTC
V gene: TRBV10-3; D gene: TRBD1; J gene: TRBJ1-6; clone size: NA; CDR3 protein: CAIRMTGNSPLHF; CDR3 DNA: TGTGCCATCAGAATGACAGGGAATTCACCCCTCCACTTT
V gene: TRBV18; D gene: TRBD2; J gene: TRBJ2-7; clone size: NA; CDR3 protein: CASSSTSGSYEQYF; CDR3 DNA: TGTGCCAGCTCAAGTACTAGCGGGAGTTACGAGCAGTACTTC
V gene: TRBV5-6; D gene: NA; J gene: TRBJ2-7; clone size: NA; CDR3 protein: CASSLAQLKEQYF; CDR3 DNA: TGTGCCAGCAGCTTGGCCCAACTTAAGGAGCAGTACTTC
V gene: TRBV6-5; D gene: NA; J gene: TRBJ1-1; clone size: few; CDR3 protein: CASSPRTRTGVEAFF; CDR3 DNA: TGTGCCAGCAGCCCCCGGACAAGGACGGGAGTAGAAGCTTTCTTT
V gene: TRBV9; D gene: TRBD1; J gene: TRBJ2-2; clone size: few; CDR3 protein: CASSVRGITGELFF; CDR3 DNA: TGTGCCAGCAGCGTCAGGGGGATCACCGGGGAGCTGTTTTTT